This T cell receptor (beta chain) was captured by sequencing in a study of blood T cell repertoires in COVID-19. Study overall: There were acute and convalescent COVID-19 samples, and they came from the United States, Italy and Spain. Sources were T cells, B-cell-depleted T cells, or PBMCs; the material itself was cDNA or gDNA.

Individuals drawn from under 30 US areas were about 18 to 95 years old. Original processing methods: Estimates of nucleated cell counts were drawn from the amplification of reference gene primers. The data were produced by immunoSEQ multiplex PCR, yet TCRdb's version contains in-frame clones alone and is incomplete. V and J calls and clone size are as listed in that table; D and trimming were resolved from the DNA. In the table there are 160,000 or so clones, over 75% of which are singletons. The sample comprised PBMCs or T cells enriched from blood (not recorded which). The clonotype originates from a human donor with acute COVID-19. The donor label of this sample is uncertain.

For the CDR3, the DNA is TGTGCCAGCAGCTTAGTATCGGAAGCTTTCTTT. It codes for CASSLVSEAFF. The chain employs TRBV7-2 and TRBJ1-1; no definite D call. This CDR3 has 11 amino acids. From germline, CDR1 is SGHTA and CDR2 FQGNSA. Trimming took off 1 base at V and 8 bases at J, with 5 bases between the two ends.